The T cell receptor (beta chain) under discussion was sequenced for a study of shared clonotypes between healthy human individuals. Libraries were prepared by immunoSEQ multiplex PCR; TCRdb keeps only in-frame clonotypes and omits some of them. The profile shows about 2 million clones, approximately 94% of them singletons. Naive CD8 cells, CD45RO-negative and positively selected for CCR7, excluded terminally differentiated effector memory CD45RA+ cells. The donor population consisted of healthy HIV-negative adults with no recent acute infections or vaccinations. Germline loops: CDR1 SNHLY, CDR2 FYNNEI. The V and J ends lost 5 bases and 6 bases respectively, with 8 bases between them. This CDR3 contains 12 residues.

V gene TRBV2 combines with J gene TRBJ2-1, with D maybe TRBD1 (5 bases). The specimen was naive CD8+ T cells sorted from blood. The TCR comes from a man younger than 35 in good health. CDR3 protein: CASSSDSNEQFF. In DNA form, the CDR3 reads TGTGCCAGCAGTTCTGACAGCAATGAGCAGTTCTTC.